The 20 T cell receptor beta chains reported below all come from one sample, sequenced in a study of a mutant IDH1 vaccine in newly diagnosed glioma. TCRdb's copy holds only in-frame clones and misses some; the assay was immunoSEQ multiplex PCR. The sample shows about 50,000 clones, roughly 85% of them seen only once. Time point of the sample: baseline, week 1 (first vaccination visit). The treatment: pre-vaccination baseline after standard-of-care therapy. The source was PBMCs, collected from a glioma patient treated with radiotherapy, temozolomide or both. All receptors come from a man aged 35-49 years with glioma.

With respect to this clone: The junction shows a germline mismatch at one end, possibly a read error. The genes are TRBV7-7 and TRBJ2-7, with 7 bases that match TRBD2. The CDR3 has 15 amino acids. CDR1 and CDR2 from the germline V gene are SSHAT and FNYEAQ (reference sequence). The CDR3 nucleotides are TGTGCTAGCAGCGAGGCGTCTAGCGGTGCCTACGAGCAGTACTTC. Its protein is CASSEASSGAYEQYF.

This clone was counted once. This chain joins TRBV7-2 and TRBJ2-7, with a weak D call TRBD1 (5 bases). Trimming pared 4 bases from V and 7 bases from J, leaving 17 bases between. The CDR3 contains 14 residues. Germline CDR1 is SGHTA and CDR2 is FQGNSA. This CDR3 is CASSSMAGSGEQYF. In DNA, the CDR3 is TGTGCCAGCAGCTCAATGGCCGGGTCAGGGGAGCAGTACTTC.

The chain has TRBV15 and TRBJ1-2, with D tentatively TRBD1 (5 bases). V was cut by 1 base and J by 5 bases, with 11 bases left in between. The CDR3 runs to 14 residues. In germline, CDR1 is LNHNV, CDR2 YYDKDF (reference sequence). The CDR3 region has the DNA TGTGCCACCAGCAGAGTTGTACAGGAGTATGGCTACACCTTC. Its translation is CATSRVVQEYGYTF.

This clone came up a few times. J is TRBJ2-1 and V is TRBV18; TRBD2 aligns across 9 bases. The germline V gene encodes CDR1 KGHSH and CDR2 LQKENI. The CDR3 runs 11 residues. V lost 8 bases, J lost 13 bases, and 6 bases stayed unmatched. CDR3: CASQIAGAQFF. The CDR3 nucleotides read TGTGCCAGCCAAATAGCGGGAGCCCAGTTCTTC.

This clone occurred once. This chain joins TRBV5-4 and TRBJ2-7, with a tentative D call TRBD2 (6 bases). Germline lookup yields CDR1 SGHNT and CDR2 YYREEE (reference sequence). V was shortened by 4 bases and J by 4 bases, with 15 bases between the two germline ends. The CDR3 contains 14 residues. The CDR3, as DNA: TGTGCCAGCAGCGCCGGGACTTCAAATTACGAGCAGTACTTC. Encoded protein: CASSAGTSNYEQYF. Supplemented by reference TRBV5-4 and TRBJ2-7, the full variable domain reads ETGVTQSPTHLIKTRGQQVTLRCSSQSGHNTVSWYQQALGQGPQFIFQYYREEENGRGNFPPRFSGLQFPNYSSELNVNALELDDSALYLCASSAGTSNYEQYFGPGTRLTVT.

The chain's CDR3 is CASSTTAGARAGETQYF. CDR3 nucleotides: TGTGCCAGCTCCACGACCGCGGGGGCCAGAGCGGGGGAGACCCAGTACTTC. V usage is TRBV5-4 and J usage is TRBJ2-5, with D possibly TRBD2 on 7 matching bases. V gave up 7 bases and J gave up 5 bases, with 27 bases separating them. Germline V lookup: CDR1 SGHNT, CDR2 YYREEE (reference sequence). The CDR3 sequence is 17 residues long. Variable domain in full (rest from reference TRBV5-4 and TRBJ2-5): ETGVTQSPTHLIKTRGQQVTLRCSSQSGHNTVSWYQQALGQGPQFIFQYYREEENGRGNFPPRFSGLQFPNYSSELNVNALELDDSALYLCASSTTAGARAGETQYFGPGTRLLVL.

The J gene is TRBJ1-5, the V gene TRBV5-4; maybe TRBD1 (6 bases). There are 14 residues in the CDR3. V was clipped by 4 bases and J by 8 bases, with 16 bases between them. The germline V gene encodes CDR1 SGHNT and CDR2 YYREEE (reference sequence). In nucleotides, the CDR3 is TGTGCCAGCAGCCCGGACGACAGGATTGAGCCCCAGCATTTT. It codes for CASSPDDRIEPQHF.

The rearrangement links TRBV4-1 to TRBJ2-7; D may be TRBD2 (6 bases). V lost 1 base to trimming and J lost 0 bases, with 13 bases between them. This CDR3 has 16 residues. Germline V gene lookup returns CDR1 MGHRA and CDR2 YSYEKL. CDR3 DNA sequence: TGCGCCAGCAGCCAAGCGGCTAGCGCCCTCTCCTACGAGCAGTACTTC. This encodes CASSQAASALSYEQYF.

This clone was detected only once. The rearrangement links TRBV6-5 to TRBJ2-7, with D perhaps matching TRBD1 (6 bases). The CDR3 covers 13 residues. V gave up 6 bases and J gave up 4 bases, with 13 bases separating them. Germline loops: CDR1 MNHEY, CDR2 SVGAGI. The CDR3 protein is CASRYQQGYEQYF. The CDR3 DNA is TGTGCCAGCAGGTACCAACAGGGATACGAGCAGTACTTC.

This clone was picked up one time. The chain links TRBV10-3 to TRBJ2-1, with 10 bases that match TRBD2. Trimming took 11 bases from V and 7 from J; bases not matched to a gene: 14. The germline CDR1 and CDR2 sequences are ENHRY and SYGVKD. The CDR3 extends over 15 amino acids. The CDR3 protein is CALSPGTSDGNEQFF. Written as DNA, the CDR3 is TGTGCCCTCTCCCCCGGGACTAGCGACGGTAATGAGCAGTTCTTC.

The chain recombines TRBV18 with TRBJ1-5; perhaps TRBD1 as D (5 bases). The CDR3 runs to 13 residues. Germline CDR1 KGHSH, CDR2 LQKENI. The ends were cut back, 6 bases at V and 1 base at J, with 7 bases in the middle. CDR3 in DNA: TGTGCCAGCTCGGGGGGAAGCAATCAGCCCCAGCATTTT. Amino acid sequence: CASSGGSNQPQHF.

In its sample, this clone was seen a few times. The chain combines TRBV21-1 with TRBJ1-1. TRBV21-1 is recorded as a pseudogene. The CDR3 consists of 11 residues. CDR3 region: CAIGGGTEAFF. CDR3 in DNA: TGTGCCATTGGAGGTGGCACTGAAGCTTTCTTT.

The gene calls are TRBV7-2 and TRBJ2-1; 7 bases match TRBD1. CDR1 is SGHTA, CDR2 FQGNSA, per germline. The V and J ends lost 6 bases and 6 bases, in that order; junction bases with no gene match: 5. The CDR3 extends over 13 amino acids. The CDR3 region is CASRAGTANEQFF. CDR3 DNA sequence: TGTGCCAGCAGGGCCGGGACAGCCAATGAGCAGTTCTTC.

The V and J genes are TRBV18 and TRBJ2-7; D remains ambiguous. Germline loops: CDR1 KGHSH, CDR2 LQKENI. The V end was cut by 3 bases, the J end by 1 base, with 7 bases between. This CDR3 region has 13 residues. CDR3 coding DNA: TGTGCCAGCTCACCCTATGGGTCCTACGAGCAGTACTTC. The encoded protein is CASSPYGSYEQYF.

The chain joins TRBV2 to TRBJ1-5; TRBD1 agrees at 7 bases. The CDR3 is 15 residues long. The V segment lost 6 bases and the J segment 3 bases; nucleotides outside the gene matches: 8. Germline V gene data show CDR1 as SNHLY and CDR2 as FYNNEI. In nucleotides, the CDR3 is TGTGCCAGCAGCCCAACAGGGGTGAACAATCAGCCCCAGCATTTT. Its translation is CASSPTGVNNQPQHF.

The chain recombines TRBV18 with TRBJ1-5; D remains ambiguous. V was trimmed by 3 bases and J by 4 bases, leaving 4 bases between them. CDR1 and CDR2 from the germline V gene are KGHSH and LQKENI. The CDR3 consists of 12 residues. CDR3 amino acids: CASSPGNQPQHF. The DNA of the CDR3 is TGTGCCAGCTCACCGGGGAATCAGCCCCAGCATTTT. Full variable domain (rest looked up from reference TRBV18 and TRBJ1-5): NAGVMQNPRHLVRRRGQEARLRCSPMKGHSHVYWYRQLPEEGLKFMVYLQKENIIDESGMPKERFSAEFPKEGPSILRIQQVVRGDSAAYFCASSPGNQPQHFGDGTRLSIL.

Only a few counts were recorded for this clone. Relative to the germline gene, one junction end is altered; a read error may explain this. This chain connects TRBV7-2 to TRBJ2-5; the D gene is possibly TRBD1 (5 bases). Germline loops: CDR1 SGHTA, CDR2 FQGNSA. The CDR3 sequence is 14 residues long. CDR3: CASSLFSGAEAQYF. The CDR3 DNA reads TGTGCCAGCAGCTTATTCAGTGGGGCAGAGGCCCAGTACTTC.

This clone was picked up one time. The gene calls are TRBV2 and TRBJ2-7; 10 positions agree with TRBD2. Trimming at V came to 6 bases and at J to 6 bases, leaving 11 bases not matched to a gene. Germline lookup yields CDR1 SNHLY and CDR2 FYNNEI. The CDR3 has 15 amino acids. CDR3 residues: CASRGEASGRSEQYF. The CDR3 DNA sequence: TGTGCCAGCAGAGGGGAGGCTAGCGGGAGAAGCGAGCAGTACTTC.

The rearrangement uses TRBV18 and TRBJ2-1, with TRBD2 identical over 11 bases. Losses at the gene ends were 2 bases for V and 14 bases for J; bases not matched to a gene: 5. Germline V gene data show CDR1 as KGHSH and CDR2 as LQKENI. The CDR3 runs to 13 residues. The CDR3, as DNA: TGTGCCAGCTCACCAATAGCGGGAGGGCCGGAGTTCTTC. It encodes CASSPIAGGPEFF.

The chain recombines TRBV4-3 with TRBJ2-3; D is uncertain. The length of the CDR3 is 14 residues. Germline CDR1 LGHNA, CDR2 YSLEER. The germline V and J ends were trimmed by 1 base and 4 bases, with 9 bases remaining between them. CDR3 residues: CASSQGTVPDTQYF. The CDR3 region has the DNA TGCGCCAGCAGCCAAGGGACGGTTCCAGATACGCAGTATTTT.